This paragraph covers one TCR beta chain sequence. Its antigen is not known. Germline assignment: CDR1 SGHRS and CDR2 YFSETQ. This CDR3 comprises 14 residues. V dropped 2 bases and J dropped 0 bases, with 8 bases sitting between them. The PCR made use of 60 Vbeta and 13 Jbeta primers. Assay used: immunoSEQ multiplex PCR; TCRdb lists only in-frame clones, some missing. The data contain some 90,000 clones, over 70% of them singletons. This entry comes from a study of cytomegalovirus exposure and HLA in healthy donors. Regarding the study as a whole: The investigators catalogued 160 or so TCR beta chains as cytomegalovirus-associated. TRBV6-2, TRBV6-3 and other indistinguishable V segments were excluded. The productive fraction for most TCR beta V segments was about 90% or about 30% in an earlier analysis.

The sequenced sample was PBMCs. This TCR was sampled from a man aged 40-49 years in good health and CMV-seronegative. J is TRBJ1-2 and V is TRBV5-1; D might be TRBD1 (5 bases). CDR3 nucleotides: TGCGCCAGCAGCTTCTCAGGGACTAACTATGGCTACACCTTC. Translated, it gives CASSFSGTNYGYTF.